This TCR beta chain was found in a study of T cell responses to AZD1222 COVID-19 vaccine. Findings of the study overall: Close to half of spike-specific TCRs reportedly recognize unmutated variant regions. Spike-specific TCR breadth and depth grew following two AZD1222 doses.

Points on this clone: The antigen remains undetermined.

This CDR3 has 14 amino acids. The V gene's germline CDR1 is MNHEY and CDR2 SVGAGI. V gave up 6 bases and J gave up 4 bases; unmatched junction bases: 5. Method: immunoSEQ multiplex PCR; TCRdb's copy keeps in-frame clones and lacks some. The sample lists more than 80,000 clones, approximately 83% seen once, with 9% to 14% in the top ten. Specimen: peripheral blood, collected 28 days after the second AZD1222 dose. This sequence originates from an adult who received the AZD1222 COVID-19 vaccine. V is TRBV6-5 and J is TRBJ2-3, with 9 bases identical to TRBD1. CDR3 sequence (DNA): TGTGCCAGCAGAGAGGGACAGGGTCCAGATACGCAGTATTTT. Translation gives CASREGQGPDTQYF.